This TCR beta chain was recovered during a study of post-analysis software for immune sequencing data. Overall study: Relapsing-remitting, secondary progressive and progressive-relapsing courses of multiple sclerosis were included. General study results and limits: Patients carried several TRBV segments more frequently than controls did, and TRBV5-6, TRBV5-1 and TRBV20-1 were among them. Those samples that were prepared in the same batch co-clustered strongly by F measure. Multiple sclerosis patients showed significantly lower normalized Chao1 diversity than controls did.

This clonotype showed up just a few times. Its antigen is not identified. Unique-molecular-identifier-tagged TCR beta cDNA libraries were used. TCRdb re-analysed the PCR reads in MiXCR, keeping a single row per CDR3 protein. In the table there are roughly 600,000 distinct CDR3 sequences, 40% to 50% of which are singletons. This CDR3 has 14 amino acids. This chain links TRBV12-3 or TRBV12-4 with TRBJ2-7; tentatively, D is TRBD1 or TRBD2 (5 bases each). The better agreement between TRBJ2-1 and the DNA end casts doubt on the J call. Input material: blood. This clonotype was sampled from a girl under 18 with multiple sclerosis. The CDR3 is CASRPGTDPAEQFF. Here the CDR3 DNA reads TGTGCCAGCAGGCCAGGGACGGATCCCGCCGAGCAGTTCTTC.